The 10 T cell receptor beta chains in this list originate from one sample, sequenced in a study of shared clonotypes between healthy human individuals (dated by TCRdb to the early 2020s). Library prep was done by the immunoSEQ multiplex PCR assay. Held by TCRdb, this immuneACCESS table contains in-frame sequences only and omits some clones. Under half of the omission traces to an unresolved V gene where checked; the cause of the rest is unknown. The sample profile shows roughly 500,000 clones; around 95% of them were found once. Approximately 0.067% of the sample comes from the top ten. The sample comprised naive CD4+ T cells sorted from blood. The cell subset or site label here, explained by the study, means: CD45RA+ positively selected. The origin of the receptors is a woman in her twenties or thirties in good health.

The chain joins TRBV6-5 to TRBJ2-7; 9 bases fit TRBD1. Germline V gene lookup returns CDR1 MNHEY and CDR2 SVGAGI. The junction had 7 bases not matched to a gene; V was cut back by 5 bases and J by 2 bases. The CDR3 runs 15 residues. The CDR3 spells CASSTRQGVPYEQYF. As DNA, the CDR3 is TGTGCCAGCAGTACCAGACAGGGGGTCCCCTACGAGCAGTACTTC.

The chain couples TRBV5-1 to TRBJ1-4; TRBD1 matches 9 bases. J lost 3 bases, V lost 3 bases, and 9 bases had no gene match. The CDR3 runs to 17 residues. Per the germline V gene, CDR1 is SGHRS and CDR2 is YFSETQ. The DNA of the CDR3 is TGCGCCAGCAGCTGGGGGACAGGGCAGTTTTCTAATGAAAAACTGTTTTTT. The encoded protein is CASSWGTGQFSNEKLFF.

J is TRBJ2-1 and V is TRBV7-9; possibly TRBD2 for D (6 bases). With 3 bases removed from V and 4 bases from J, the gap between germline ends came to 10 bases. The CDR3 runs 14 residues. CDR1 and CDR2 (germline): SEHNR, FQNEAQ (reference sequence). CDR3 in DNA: TGTGCCAGCAGCTTGGGCGGGATATACAATGAGCAGTTCTTC. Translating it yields CASSLGGIYNEQFF.

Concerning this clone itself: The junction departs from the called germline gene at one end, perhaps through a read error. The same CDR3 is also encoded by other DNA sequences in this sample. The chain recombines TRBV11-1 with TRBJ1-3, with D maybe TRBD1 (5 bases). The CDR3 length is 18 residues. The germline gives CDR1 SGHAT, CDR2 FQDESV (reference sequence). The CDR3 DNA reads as TGCGCCAGCAGCCCCTCGGCTAGGGGACGAAGCTCTGGAAACACCATATATTTT. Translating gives CASSPSARGRSSGNTIYF.

The CDR3 spells CASSVAARGQIRETQYF. The CDR3 DNA follows: TGTGCCAGCAGCGTAGCCGCGCGGGGACAAATAAGGGAGACCCAGTACTTC. The J gene is TRBJ2-5, the V gene TRBV9; perhaps D is TRBD1 or TRBD2 (6 bases each). The V end was cut by 0 bases, the J end by 5 bases, with 20 bases between. Germline V gives CDR1 SGDLS, CDR2 YYNGEE. The CDR3 runs to 17 residues.

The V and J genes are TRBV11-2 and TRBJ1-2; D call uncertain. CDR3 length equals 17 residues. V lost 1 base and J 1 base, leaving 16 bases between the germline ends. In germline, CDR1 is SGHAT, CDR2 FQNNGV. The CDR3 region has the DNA TGTGCCAGCAGCTTAGTTCCCGATGAAATGATTAACTATGGCTACACCTTC. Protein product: CASSLVPDEMINYGYTF. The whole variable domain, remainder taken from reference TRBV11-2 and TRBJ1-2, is EAGVAQSPRYKIIEKRQSVAFWCNPISGHATLYWYQQILGQGPKLLIQFQNNGVVDDSQLPKDRFSAERLKGVDSTLKIQPAKLEDSAVYLCASSLVPDEMINYGYTFGSGTRLTVV.

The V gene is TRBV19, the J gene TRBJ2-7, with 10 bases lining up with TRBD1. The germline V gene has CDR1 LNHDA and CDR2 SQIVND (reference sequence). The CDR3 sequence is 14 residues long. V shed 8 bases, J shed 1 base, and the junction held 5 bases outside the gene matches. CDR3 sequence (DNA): TGTGCCAGTGCCCGGGACAGGGGATCCTACGAGCAGTACTTC. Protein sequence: CASARDRGSYEQYF.

The CDR3 coding sequence is TGTGCCAGCAGCGTAGGGGCGGGAATAGGTACCGGGGAGCTGTTTTTT. This encodes CASSVGAGIGTGELFF. The chain is built from TRBV9 and TRBJ2-2, with D tentatively TRBD2 (6 bases). CDR3 size: 16 residues. The V gene lost 0 bases and the J gene lost 5 bases, with 14 bases spanning the gap. CDR1 and CDR2 (germline): SGDLS, YYNGEE.

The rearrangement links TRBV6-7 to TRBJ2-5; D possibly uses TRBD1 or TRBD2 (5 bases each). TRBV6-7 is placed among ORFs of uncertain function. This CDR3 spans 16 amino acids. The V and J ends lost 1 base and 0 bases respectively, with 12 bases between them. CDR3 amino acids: CASSYFRDVYQETQYF. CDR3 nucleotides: TGTGCCAGCAGTTACTTCCGGGACGTGTACCAAGAGACCCAGTACTTC.

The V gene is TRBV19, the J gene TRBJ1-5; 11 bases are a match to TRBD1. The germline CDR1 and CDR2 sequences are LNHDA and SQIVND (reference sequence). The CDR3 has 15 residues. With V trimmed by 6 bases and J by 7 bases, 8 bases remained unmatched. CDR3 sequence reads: CASRGTGGAGQPQHF. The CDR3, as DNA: TGTGCCAGTAGAGGGACAGGGGGAGCAGGACAGCCCCAGCATTTT.